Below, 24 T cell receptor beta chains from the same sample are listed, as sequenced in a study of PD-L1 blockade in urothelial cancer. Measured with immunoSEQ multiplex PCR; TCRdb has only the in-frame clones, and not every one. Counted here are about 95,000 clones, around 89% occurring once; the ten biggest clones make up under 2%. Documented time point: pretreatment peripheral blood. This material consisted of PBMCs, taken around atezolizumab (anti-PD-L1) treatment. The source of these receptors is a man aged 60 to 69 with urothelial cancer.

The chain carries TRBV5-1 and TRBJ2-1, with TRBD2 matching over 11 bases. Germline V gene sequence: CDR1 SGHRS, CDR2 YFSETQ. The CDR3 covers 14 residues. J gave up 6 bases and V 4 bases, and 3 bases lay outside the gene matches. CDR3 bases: TGCGCCAGCAGCGTAGCGGGAGGGCCCAATGAGCAGTTCTTC. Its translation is CASSVAGGPNEQFF.

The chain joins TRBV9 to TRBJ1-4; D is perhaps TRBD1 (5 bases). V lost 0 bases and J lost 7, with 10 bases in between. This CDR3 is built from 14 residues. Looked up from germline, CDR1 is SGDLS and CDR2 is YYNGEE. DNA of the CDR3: TGTGCCAGCAGCGTAGGGGGGGGTAGTGAAAAACTGTTTTTT. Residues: CASSVGGGSEKLFF. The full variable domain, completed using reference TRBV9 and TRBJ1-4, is DSGVTQTPKHLITATGQRVTLRCSPRSGDLSVYWYQQSLDQGLQFLIQYYNGEERAKGNILERFSAQQFPDLHSELNLSSLELGDSALYFCASSVGGGSEKLFFGSGTQLSVL.

CDR3 bases: TGTGCCAGCAGCTTAGGGACTAGACGCACAGATACGCAGTATTTT. Its protein is CASSLGTRRTDTQYF. The chain couples TRBV11-2 to TRBJ2-3; 7 bases align to TRBD2. This CDR3 has 15 amino acids. The trim removed 1 base at V and 1 base at J, leaving 2 bases unmatched. Germline CDR1 and CDR2: SGHAT and FQNNGV.

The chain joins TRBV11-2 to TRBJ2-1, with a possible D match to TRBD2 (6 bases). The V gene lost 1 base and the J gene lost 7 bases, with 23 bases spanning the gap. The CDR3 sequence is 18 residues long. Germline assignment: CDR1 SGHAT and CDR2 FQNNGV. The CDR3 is CASSLVSGREAVGNEQFF. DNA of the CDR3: TGTGCCAGCAGCTTAGTGTCTGGAAGGGAGGCCGTTGGGAATGAGCAGTTCTTC.

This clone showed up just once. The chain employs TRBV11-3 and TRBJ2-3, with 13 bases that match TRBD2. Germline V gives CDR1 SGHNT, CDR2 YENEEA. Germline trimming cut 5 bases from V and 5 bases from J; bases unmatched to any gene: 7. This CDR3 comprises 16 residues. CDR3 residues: CASSPGTSGIIDTQYF. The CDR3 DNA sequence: TGTGCCAGCAGCCCCGGGACTAGCGGGATCATAGATACGCAGTATTTT.

The CDR3 DNA reads as TGCGCCAGCAGTGACACCGGGACAGGGTTTAGGTTCTCCTATGGCTACACCTTC. It codes for CASSDTGTGFRFSYGYTF. The V and J genes are TRBV10-1 and TRBJ1-2, with 9 bases fitting TRBD1. V shed 3 bases, J shed 4 bases, and the junction held 15 bases outside the gene matches. Germline CDR1 WNHNN, CDR2 SYGVQD (reference sequence). CDR3 size: 18 residues.

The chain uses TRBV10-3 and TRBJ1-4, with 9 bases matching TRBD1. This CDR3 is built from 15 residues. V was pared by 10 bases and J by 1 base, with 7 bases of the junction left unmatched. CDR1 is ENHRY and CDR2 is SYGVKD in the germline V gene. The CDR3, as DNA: TGTGCCACTAGGGACAGGGTGGGAACTAATGAAAAACTGTTTTTT. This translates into CATRDRVGTNEKLFF.

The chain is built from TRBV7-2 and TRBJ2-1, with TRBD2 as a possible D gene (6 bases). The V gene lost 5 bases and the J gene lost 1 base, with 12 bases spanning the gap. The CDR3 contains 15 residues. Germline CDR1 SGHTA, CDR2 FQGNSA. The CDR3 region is CASSRGRESYNEQFF. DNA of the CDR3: TGTGCCAGCAGCCGTGGCCGGGAGTCCTACAATGAGCAGTTCTTC. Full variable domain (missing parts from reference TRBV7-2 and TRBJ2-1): GAGVSQSPSNKVTEKGKDVELRCDPISGHTALYWYRQSLGQGLEFLIYFQGNSAPDKSGLPSDRFSAERTGGSVSTLTIQRTQQEDSAVYLCASSRGRESYNEQFFGPGTRLTVL.

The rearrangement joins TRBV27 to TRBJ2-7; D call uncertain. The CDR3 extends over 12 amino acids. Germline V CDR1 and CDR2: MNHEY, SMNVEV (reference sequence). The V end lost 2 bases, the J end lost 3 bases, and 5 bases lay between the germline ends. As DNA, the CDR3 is TGTGCCAGCAGTTTAAATCGCTACGAGCAGTACTTC. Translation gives CASSLNRYEQYF.

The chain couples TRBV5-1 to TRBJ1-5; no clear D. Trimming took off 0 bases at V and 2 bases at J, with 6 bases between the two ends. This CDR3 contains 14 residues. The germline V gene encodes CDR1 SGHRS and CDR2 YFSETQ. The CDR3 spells CASSLDQGNQPQHF. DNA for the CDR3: TGCGCCAGCAGCTTGGACCAGGGCAATCAGCCCCAGCATTTT.

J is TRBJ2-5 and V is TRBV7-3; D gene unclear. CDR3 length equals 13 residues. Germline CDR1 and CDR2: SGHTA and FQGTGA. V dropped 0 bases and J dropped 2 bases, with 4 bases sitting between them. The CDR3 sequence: CASSLTLQETQYF. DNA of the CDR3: TGTGCCAGCAGCTTAACGTTACAAGAGACCCAGTACTTC.

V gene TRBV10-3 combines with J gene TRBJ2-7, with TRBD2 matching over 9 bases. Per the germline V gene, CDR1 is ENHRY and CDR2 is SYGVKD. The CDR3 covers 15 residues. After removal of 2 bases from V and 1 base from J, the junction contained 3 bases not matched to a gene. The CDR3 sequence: CAISEQAGGSYEQYF. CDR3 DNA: TGTGCCATCAGTGAGCAAGCGGGGGGATCCTACGAGCAGTACTTC.

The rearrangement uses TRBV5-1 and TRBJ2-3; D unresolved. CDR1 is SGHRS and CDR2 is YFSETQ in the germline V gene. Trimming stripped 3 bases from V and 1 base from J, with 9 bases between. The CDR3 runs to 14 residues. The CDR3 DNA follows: TGCGCCAGCAGCTCAATCCAGGGCACAGATACGCAGTATTTT. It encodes CASSSIQGTDTQYF.

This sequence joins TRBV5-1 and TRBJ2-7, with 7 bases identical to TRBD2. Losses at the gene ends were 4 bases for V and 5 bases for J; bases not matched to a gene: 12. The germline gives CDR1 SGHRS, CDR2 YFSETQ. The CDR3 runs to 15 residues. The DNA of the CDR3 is TGCGCCAGCAGCCCCCGGACTAGTCCTGGGGACGAGCAGTACTTC. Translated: CASSPRTSPGDEQYF.

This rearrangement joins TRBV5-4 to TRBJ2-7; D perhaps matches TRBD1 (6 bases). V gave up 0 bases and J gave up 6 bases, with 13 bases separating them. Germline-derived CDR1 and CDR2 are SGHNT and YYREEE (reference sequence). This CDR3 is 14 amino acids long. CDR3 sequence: CASSLGSRGGEQYF. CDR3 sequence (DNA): TGTGCCAGCAGCTTGGGCTCCCGAGGGGGCGAGCAGTACTTC.

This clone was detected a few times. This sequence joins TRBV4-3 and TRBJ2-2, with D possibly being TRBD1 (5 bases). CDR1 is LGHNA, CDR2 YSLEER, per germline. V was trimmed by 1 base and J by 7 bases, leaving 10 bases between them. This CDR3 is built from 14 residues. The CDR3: CASSQGQLSGELFF. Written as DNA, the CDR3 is TGCGCCAGCAGCCAAGGACAGTTGAGCGGGGAGCTGTTTTTT.

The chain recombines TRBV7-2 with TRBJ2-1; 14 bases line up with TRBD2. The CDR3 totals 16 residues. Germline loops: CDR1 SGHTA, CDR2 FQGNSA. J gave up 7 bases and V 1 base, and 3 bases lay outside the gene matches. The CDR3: CASSLGLAGGQNEQFF. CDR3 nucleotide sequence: TGTGCCAGCAGCTTAGGACTAGCGGGAGGGCAGAATGAGCAGTTCTTC.

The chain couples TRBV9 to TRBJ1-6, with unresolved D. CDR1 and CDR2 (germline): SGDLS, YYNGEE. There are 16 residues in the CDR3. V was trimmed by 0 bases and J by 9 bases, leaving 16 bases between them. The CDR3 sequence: CASSVADAIAGSPLHF. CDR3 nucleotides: TGTGCCAGCAGCGTAGCTGACGCTATAGCGGGTTCACCCCTCCACTTT.

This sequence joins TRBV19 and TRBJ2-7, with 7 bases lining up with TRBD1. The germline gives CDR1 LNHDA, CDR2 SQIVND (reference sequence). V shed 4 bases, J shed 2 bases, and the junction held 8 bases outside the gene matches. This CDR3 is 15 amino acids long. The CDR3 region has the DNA TGTGCCAGTAGTAACCCCGGACAGGTCGCCTACGAGCAGTACTTC. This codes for CASSNPGQVAYEQYF.

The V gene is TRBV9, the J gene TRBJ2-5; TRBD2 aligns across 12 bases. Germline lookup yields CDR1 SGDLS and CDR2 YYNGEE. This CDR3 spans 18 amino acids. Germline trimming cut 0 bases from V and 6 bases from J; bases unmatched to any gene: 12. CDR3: CASSVGSLAGGPSQTQYF. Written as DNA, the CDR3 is TGTGCCAGCAGCGTAGGAAGCCTAGCGGGAGGGCCCTCGCAGACCCAGTACTTC.

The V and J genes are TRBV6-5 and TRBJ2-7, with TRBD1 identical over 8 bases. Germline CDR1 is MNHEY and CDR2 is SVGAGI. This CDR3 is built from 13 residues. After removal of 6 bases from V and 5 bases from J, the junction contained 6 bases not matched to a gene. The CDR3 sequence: CASSSGQGDEQYF. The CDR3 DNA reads TGTGCCAGCAGCTCTGGACAGGGTGACGAGCAGTACTTC.

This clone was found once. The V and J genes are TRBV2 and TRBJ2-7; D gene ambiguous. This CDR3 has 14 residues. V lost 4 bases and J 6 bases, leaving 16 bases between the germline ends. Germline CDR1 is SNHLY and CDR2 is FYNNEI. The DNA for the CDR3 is TGTGCCAGCAGTGTTGGCGGCCTAAACGTCGAGCAGTACTTC. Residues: CASSVGGLNVEQYF.

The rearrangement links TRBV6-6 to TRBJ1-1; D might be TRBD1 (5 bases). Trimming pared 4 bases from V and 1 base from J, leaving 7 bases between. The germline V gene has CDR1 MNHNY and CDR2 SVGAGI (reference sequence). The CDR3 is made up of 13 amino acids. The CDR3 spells CASSSDRNTEAFF. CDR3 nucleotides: TGTGCCAGCAGTTCAGACAGGAACACTGAAGCTTTCTTT.

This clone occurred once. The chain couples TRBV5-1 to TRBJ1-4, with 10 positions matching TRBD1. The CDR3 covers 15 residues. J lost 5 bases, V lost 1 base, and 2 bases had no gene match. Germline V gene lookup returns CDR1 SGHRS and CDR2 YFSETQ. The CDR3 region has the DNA TGCGCCAGCAGCTTGTCGACAGGGGGCAATGAAAAACTGTTTTTT. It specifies CASSLSTGGNEKLFF.